These 8 T cell receptor beta chains were sequenced from one sample in a study of cytomegalovirus exposure and HLA in healthy donors. The study ran its PCR with 60 Vbeta and 13 Jbeta primers. Measured with immunoSEQ multiplex PCR; TCRdb has only the in-frame clones, and not every one. The data contain about 130,000 clones, over 60% of them seen just once; the ten biggest clones take up approximately 13%. The specimen was PBMCs. All receptors come from a woman aged 55-70 years in good health and CMV-seropositive.

The chain recombines TRBV5-1 with TRBJ2-1; the D gene is possibly TRBD1 (5 bases). The CDR3 runs to 13 residues. CDR1 SGHRS and CDR2 YFSETQ come from the germline V gene. V lost 4 bases to trimming and J lost 11 bases, with 16 bases between them. In DNA form, the CDR3 reads TGCGCCAGCAGCCCAGAGACAGACAGAAAGCAGTTCTTC. Its protein product is CASSPETDRKQFF.

The chain uses TRBV5-1 and TRBJ1-2, with 8 bases that match TRBD1. The CDR3 has 17 amino acids. Germline V gives CDR1 SGHRS, CDR2 YFSETQ. V dropped 2 bases and J dropped 4; count of bases not matched to a gene: 13. CDR3 bases: TGCGCCAGCAGCTTAGGGGTGCTGGACAGGGCTTCCTATGGCTACACCTTC. It codes for CASSLGVLDRASYGYTF.

The chain carries TRBV7-2 and TRBJ1-2, with D perhaps matching TRBD1 (6 bases). From germline, CDR1 is SGHTA and CDR2 FQGNSA. The CDR3 has 13 amino acids. V shed 6 bases and J shed 7 bases, with 15 bases lying between them. The CDR3 DNA reads TGTGCCAGCAGACAGGACAGCCTTGGTGGCTACACCTTC. Translation gives CASRQDSLGGYTF.

The chain recombines TRBV7-3 with TRBJ1-6; D unclear. V lost 1 base and J 7 bases, leaving 5 bases between the germline ends. The V gene's germline CDR1 is SGHTA and CDR2 FQGTGA. This CDR3 spans 13 amino acids. CDR3 protein: CASSLSLNSPLHF. The CDR3 DNA follows: TGTGCCAGCAGCTTAAGCCTAAATTCACCCCTCCACTTT.

The chain carries TRBV18 and TRBJ2-5, with D unresolved. CDR1 and CDR2 from the germline V gene are KGHSH and LQKENI. The CDR3 totals 16 residues. V was cut by 0 bases and J by 0 bases, with 11 bases left in between. The CDR3 loop reads CASSPPNGLYQETQYF. In nucleotides, the CDR3 is TGTGCCAGCTCACCACCGAACGGTCTCTACCAAGAGACCCAGTACTTC.

The rearrangement links TRBV29-1 to TRBJ1-3; 7 bases align to TRBD1. The CDR3 loop spans 11 amino acids. CDR1 SQVTM and CDR2 ANQGSEA come from the germline V gene. J gave up 4 bases and V 6 bases, and 0 bases lay outside the gene matches. CDR3 in amino acids: CSVGQGNTIYF. In DNA form, the CDR3 reads TGCAGCGTGGGACAGGGAAACACCATATATTTT.

The sample holds a few counts of this clone. The chain carries TRBV7-2 and TRBJ2-3; D perhaps matches TRBD1 (5 bases). The germline V gene encodes CDR1 SGHTA and CDR2 FQGNSA. The CDR3 is 15 amino acids. V was cut by 5 bases and J by 2 bases, with 14 bases left in between. In nucleotides, the CDR3 is TGTGCCAGCAGCCCACAGATCAGGGCCACAGATACGCAGTATTTT. It is translated as CASSPQIRATDTQYF.

The chain carries TRBV19 and TRBJ1-1, with 9 bases that match TRBD1. The CDR3 runs to 14 residues. Germline V lookup: CDR1 LNHDA, CDR2 SQIVND (reference sequence). Losses at the gene ends were 4 bases for V and 10 bases for J; bases not matched to a gene: 10. The CDR3 region is CASSTIQGARVAFF. CDR3 in DNA: TGTGCCAGTAGTACGATACAGGGGGCGCGGGTAGCTTTCTTT.